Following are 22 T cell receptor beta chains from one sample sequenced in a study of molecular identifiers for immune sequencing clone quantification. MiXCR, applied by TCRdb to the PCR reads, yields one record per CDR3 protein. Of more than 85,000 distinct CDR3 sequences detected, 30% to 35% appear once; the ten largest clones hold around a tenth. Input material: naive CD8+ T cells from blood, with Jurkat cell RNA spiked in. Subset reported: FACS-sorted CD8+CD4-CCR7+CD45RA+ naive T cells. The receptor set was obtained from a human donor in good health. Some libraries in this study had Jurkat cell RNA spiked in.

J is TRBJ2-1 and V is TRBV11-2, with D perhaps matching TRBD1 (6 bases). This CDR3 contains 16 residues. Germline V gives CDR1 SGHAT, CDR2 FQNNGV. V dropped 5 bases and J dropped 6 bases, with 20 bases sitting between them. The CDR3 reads CASSPSPRDNSNEQFF. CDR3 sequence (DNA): TGTGCCAGCAGCCCTAGCCCCCGGGACAATTCCAATGAGCAGTTCTTC.

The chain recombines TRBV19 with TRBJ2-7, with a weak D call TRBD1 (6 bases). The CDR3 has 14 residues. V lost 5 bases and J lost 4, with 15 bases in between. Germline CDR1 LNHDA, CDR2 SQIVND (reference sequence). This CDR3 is CASSFGTSPYEQYF. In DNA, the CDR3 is TGTGCCAGTAGTTTCGGGACATCACCTTACGAGCAGTACTTC.

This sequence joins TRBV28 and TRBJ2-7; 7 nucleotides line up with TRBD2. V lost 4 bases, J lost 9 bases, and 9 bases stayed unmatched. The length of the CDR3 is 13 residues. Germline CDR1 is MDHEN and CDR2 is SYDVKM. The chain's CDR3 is CASSSRGGSVQYF. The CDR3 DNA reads TGTGCCAGCAGTTCTAGGGGAGGGTCAGTGCAGTACTTC.

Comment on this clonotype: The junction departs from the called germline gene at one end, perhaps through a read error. CDR3 in amino acids: CASSLGQDSHEQYF. In DNA, the CDR3 is TGCGCCAGCAGCCTTGGACAGGACTCCCACGAGCAGTACTTC. The chain couples TRBV4-3 to TRBJ2-7; 7 positions agree with TRBD1. Germline values: CDR1 LGHNA, CDR2 YSLEER. This CDR3 has 14 amino acids.

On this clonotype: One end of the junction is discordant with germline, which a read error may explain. The CDR3 here is CASSPGGGLSNQPLHF. DNA for the CDR3: TGTGCCAGCAGCCCCGGCGGGGGCCTAAGCAATCAGCCCCTGCATTTT. The V and J genes are TRBV9 and TRBJ1-5; perhaps TRBD1 as D (6 bases). Germline V lookup: CDR1 SGDLS, CDR2 YYNGEE. This CDR3 spans 16 amino acids.

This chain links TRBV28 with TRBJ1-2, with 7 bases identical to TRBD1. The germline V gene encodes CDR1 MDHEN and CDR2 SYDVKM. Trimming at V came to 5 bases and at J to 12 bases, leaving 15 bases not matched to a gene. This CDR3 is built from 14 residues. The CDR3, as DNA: TGTGCCAGCAGTCAGAACCGGGACAGTACCTTGCACACCTTC. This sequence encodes CASSQNRDSTLHTF.

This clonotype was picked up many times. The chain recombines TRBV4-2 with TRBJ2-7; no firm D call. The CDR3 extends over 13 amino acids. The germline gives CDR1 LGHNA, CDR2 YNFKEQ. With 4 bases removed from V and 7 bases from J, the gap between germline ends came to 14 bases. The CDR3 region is CASSRGRAEEQYF. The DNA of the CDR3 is TGTGCCAGCAGCCGCGGCAGAGCTGAAGAGCAGTACTTC.

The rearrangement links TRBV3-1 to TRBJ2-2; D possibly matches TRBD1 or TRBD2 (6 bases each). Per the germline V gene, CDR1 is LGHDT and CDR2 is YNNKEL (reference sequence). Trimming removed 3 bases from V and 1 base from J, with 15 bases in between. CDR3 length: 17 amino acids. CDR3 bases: TGTGCCAGCAGCCACTTCAGGGGACTGCAGAACACCGGGGAGCTGTTTTTT. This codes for CASSHFRGLQNTGELFF.

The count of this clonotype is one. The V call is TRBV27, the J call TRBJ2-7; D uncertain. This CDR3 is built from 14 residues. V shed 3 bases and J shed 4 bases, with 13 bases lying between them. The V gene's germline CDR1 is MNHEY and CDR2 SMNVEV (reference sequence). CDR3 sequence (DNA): TGTGCCAGCAGTTTTGGGCAGAATTTTTACGAGCAGTACTTC. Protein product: CASSFGQNFYEQYF.

The CDR3 protein is CASSLISYSQWNQPQHF. The CDR3 DNA reads as TGTGCCAGCAGTTTAATATCTTATTCCCAATGGAATCAGCCCCAGCATTTT. The chain joins TRBV28 to TRBJ1-5; D is unresolved. The germline gives CDR1 MDHEN, CDR2 SYDVKM. V lost 2 bases and J lost 4, with 18 bases in between. The CDR3 length is 17 residues.

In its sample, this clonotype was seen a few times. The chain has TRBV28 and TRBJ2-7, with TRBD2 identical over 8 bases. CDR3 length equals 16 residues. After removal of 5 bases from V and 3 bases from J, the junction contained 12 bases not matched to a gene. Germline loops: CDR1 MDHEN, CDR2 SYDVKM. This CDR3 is CASSPGEERGNYEQYF. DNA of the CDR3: TGTGCCAGCAGTCCGGGGGAGGAGCGGGGGAACTACGAGCAGTACTTC. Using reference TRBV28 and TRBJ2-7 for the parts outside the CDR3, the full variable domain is DVKVTQSSRYLVKRTGEKVFLECVQDMDHENMFWYRQDPGLGLRLIYFSYDVKMKEKGDIPEGYSVSREKKERFSLILESASTNQTSMYLCASSPGEERGNYEQYFGPGTRLTVT.

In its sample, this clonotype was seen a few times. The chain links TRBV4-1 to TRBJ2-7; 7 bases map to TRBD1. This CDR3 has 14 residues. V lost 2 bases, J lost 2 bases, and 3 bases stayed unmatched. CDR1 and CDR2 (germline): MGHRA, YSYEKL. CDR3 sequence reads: CASSQPGTAYEQYF. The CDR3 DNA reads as TGCGCCAGCAGCCAACCCGGGACAGCCTACGAGCAGTACTTC.

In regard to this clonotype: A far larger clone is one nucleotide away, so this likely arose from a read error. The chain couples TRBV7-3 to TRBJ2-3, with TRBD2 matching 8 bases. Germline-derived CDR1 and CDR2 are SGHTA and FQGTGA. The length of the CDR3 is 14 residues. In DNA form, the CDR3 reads TGTGCCAGCAGCTTAGCGGGAGGAACAGATACGCAGAATTTT. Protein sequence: CASSLAGGTDTQNF.

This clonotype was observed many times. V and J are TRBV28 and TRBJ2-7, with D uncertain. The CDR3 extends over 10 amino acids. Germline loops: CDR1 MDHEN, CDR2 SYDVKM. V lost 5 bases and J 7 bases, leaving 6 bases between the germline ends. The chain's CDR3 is CASSDGEQYF. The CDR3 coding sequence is TGTGCCAGCAGTGACGGAGAGCAGTACTTC.

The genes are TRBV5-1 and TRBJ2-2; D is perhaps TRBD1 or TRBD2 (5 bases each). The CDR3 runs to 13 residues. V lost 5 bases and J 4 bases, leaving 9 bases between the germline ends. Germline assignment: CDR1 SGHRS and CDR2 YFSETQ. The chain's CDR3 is CASSQRGTGELFF. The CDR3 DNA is TGCGCCAGCAGTCAGAGGGGCACCGGGGAGCTGTTTTTT.

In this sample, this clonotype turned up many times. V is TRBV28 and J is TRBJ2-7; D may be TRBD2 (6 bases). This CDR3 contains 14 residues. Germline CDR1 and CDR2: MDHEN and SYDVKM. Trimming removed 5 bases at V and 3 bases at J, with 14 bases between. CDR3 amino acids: CASSPRGKYYEQYF. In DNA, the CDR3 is TGTGCCAGCAGTCCCCGGGGGAAATACTACGAGCAGTACTTC.

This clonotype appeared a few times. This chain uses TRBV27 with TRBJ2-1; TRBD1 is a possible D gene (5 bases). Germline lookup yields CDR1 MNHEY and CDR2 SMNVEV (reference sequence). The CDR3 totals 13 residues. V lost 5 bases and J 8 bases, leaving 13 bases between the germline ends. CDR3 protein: CASSLQGPDEQFF. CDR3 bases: TGTGCCAGCAGTCTCCAGGGTCCCGATGAGCAGTTCTTC.

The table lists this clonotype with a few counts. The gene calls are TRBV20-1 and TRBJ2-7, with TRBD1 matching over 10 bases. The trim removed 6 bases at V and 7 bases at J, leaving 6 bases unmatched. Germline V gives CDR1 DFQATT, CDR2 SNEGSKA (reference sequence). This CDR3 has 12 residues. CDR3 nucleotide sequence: TGCAGTGCCACCGGGACAGGGGATGAGCAGTACTTC. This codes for CSATGTGDEQYF.

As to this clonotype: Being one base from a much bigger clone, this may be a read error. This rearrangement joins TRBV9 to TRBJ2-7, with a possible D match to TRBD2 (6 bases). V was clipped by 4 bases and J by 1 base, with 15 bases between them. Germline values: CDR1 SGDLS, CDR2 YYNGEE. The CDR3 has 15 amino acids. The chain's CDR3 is CASSTTDGRSYEQYF. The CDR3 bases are TGTGCCAGCAGCACCACGGACGGGAGATCCTACGAGCAGTACTTC. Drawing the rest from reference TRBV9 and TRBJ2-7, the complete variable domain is DSGVTQTPKHLITATGQRVTLRCSPRSGDLSVYWYQQSLDQGLQFLIQYYNGEERAKGNILERFSAQQFPDLHSELNLSSLELGDSALYFCASSTTDGRSYEQYFGPGTRLTVT.

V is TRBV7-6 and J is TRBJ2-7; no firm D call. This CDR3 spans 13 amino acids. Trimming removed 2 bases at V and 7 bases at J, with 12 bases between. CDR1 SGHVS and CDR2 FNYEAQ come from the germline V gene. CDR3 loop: CASSLSLRREQYF. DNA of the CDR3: TGTGCCAGCAGCTTAAGTCTACGGAGAGAGCAGTACTTC.

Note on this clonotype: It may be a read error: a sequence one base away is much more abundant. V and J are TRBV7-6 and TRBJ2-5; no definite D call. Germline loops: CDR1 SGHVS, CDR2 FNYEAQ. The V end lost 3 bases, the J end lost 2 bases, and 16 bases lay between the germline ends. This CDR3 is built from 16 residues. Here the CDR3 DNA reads TGTGCCAGCAGCTTCATCGGAGAGGCGGATCAAGAGACCCAGTACTTC. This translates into CASSFIGEADQETQYF.

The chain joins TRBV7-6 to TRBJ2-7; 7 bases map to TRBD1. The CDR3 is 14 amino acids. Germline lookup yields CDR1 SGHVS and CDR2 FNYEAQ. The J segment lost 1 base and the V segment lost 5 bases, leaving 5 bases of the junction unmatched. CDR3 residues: CASSPDRDSYEQYF. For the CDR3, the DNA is TGTGCCAGCAGCCCCGACAGGGATTCCTACGAGCAGTACTTC. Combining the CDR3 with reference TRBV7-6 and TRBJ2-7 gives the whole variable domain GAGVSQSPRYKVTKRGQDVALRCDPISGHVSLYWYRQALGQGPEFLTYFNYEAQQDKSGLPNDRFSAERPEGSISTLTIQRTEQRDSAMYRCASSPDRDSYEQYFGPGTRLTVT.